This TCR beta chain was documented in a study of blood T cell repertoires in COVID-19. Study summary: The United States, Italy and Spain supplied acute and convalescent COVID-19 samples. Sources were T cells, B-cell-depleted T cells, or PBMCs; the material itself was cDNA or gDNA.

Study processing details: Amplification of reference gene primers was used by the study to estimate nucleated cell counts. Generated by immunoSEQ multiplex PCR, the TCRdb table keeps only in-frame clones and is missing some. The V and J calls and the clone size are those of that table, but D and trimming were determined from the DNA. This table has about 270,000 clones, 70% to 90% appearing once. Per the germline V gene, CDR1 is MNHEY and CDR2 is SMNVEV (reference sequence). CDR3 length equals 14 residues. Trimming removed 3 bases at V and 1 base at J, with 7 bases between. The sequencing input was peripheral blood. The TCR was taken from a woman aged 45-60 years with acute or convalescent COVID-19. The gene calls are TRBV27 and TRBJ2-4; D call uncertain. CDR3 in DNA: TGTGCCAGCAGTTTGAGTCCGGCCAAAAACATTCAGTACTTC. It encodes CASSLSPAKNIQYF.